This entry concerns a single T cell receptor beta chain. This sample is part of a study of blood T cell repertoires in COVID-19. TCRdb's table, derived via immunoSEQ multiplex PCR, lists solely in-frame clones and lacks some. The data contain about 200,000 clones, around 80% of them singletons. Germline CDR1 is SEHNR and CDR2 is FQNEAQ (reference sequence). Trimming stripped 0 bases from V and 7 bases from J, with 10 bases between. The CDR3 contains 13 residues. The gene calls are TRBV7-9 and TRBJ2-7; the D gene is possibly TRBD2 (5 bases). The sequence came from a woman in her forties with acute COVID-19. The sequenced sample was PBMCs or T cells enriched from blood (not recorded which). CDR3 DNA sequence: TGTGCCAGCAGCTTAGCGGGGAGTCGGGAGCAGTACTTC. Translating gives CASSLAGSREQYF.